This T cell receptor beta chain was documented in a study of blood T cell repertoires in COVID-19. Overall study context: Donors in the United States, Italy and Spain gave samples during acute or convalescent COVID-19. T cells, B-cell-depleted T cells, or PBMCs provided the cDNA or gDNA that served as material.

Original analysis: From reference gene primer amplification, estimates of nucleated cell counts were derived. Assay: immunoSEQ multiplex PCR; the TCRdb copy retains only in-frame clones and omits some. Clone size and the V and J calls come from that table; the DNA yielded D and trimming. This sample has 90,000 to 150,000 clones; approximately 77% occur once, and the top ten carry approximately 7.9%. CDR3 size: 12 residues. CDR1 and CDR2 (germline): GTSNPN, SVGIG (reference sequence). V dropped 7 bases and J dropped 3 bases, with 7 bases sitting between them. This clonotype was obtained from a human donor in a cohort sampled during active COVID-19. Input material: peripheral blood. The chain links TRBV30 to TRBJ2-6; D gene ambiguous. CDR3 DNA sequence: TGTGCCTACCCGGGTGGGGCCAACGTCCTGACTTTC. This gives the protein CAYPGGANVLTF.